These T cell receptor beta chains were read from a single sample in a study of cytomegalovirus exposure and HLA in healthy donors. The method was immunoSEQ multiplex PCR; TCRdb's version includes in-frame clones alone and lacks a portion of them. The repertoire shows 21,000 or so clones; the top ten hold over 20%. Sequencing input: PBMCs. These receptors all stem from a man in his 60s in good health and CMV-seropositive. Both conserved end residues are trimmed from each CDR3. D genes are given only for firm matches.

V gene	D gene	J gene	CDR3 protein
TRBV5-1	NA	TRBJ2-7	ASRRAGSDEQY
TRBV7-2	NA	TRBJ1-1	ASSLQGYRGTEAF
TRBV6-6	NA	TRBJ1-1	ASSYGQLNTEAF
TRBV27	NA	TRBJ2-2	ASSLIRESGELF
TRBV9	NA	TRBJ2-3	ASSGGARSTDTQY
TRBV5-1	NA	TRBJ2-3	ASTRGGAGDTQY
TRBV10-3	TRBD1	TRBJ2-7	AIGTVYEQY
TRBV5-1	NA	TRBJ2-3	ASSRDRMRIDTQY
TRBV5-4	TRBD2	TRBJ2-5	ASSSEGLAGVETQY
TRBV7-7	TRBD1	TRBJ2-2	ASSSGQGNTGELF
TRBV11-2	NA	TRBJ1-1	ASSVDSMNTEAF
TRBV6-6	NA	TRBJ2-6	ASSYSTGANVNVLT
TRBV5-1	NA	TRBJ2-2	ASISVVGELF
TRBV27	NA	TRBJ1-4	ASSAAGALTNEKLF
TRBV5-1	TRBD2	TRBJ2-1	ASSGPGLAGGEQF
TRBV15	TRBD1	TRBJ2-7	ATSRDPATGLDEQY
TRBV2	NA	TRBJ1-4	ASSAQGPRGEKLF
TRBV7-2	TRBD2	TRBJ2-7	ASSILAGVTEQY
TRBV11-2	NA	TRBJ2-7	ASSLDRGSYEQY
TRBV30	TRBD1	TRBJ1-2	AWSRDRDGGYT
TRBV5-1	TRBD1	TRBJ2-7	ASSPEWDRLKY
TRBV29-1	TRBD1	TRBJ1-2	SAQGGQGIGYT
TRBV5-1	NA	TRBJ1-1	ASSSGGENTEAF
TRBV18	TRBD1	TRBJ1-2	ASSLAGTENYGYT
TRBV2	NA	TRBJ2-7	ASTGDEQY
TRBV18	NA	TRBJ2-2	ASSPTETITGELF
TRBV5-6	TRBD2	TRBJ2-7	ASRNSGVYYEQY
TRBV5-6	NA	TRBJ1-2	ASSLKHRSGYT
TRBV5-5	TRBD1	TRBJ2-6	ASSHRIGTGYGANVLT
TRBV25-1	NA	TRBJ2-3	ASSDPRKGGRDTQY
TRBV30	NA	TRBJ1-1	AWRRGGKMNTEAF
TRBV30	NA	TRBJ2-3	AWSVARSTDTQY
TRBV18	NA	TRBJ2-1	ASSPGAGRAYNEQF
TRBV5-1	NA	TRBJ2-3	ASSPDSSGSTDTQY
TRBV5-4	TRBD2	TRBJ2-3	ASSLEGGRGTDTQY
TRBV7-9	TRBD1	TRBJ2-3	ASSLRRAGGDTQY
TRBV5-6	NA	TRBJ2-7	ASSLEGLGWYEQY
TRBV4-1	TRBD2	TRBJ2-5	ASSQARLAGGQETQY
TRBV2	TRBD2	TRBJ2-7	ACSRQGGTYEQY
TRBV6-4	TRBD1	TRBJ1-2	ASSPRGQGWGGYT
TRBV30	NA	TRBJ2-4	AWTRGGSKNIQY
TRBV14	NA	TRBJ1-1	ASSPMNTEAF
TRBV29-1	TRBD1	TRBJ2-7	SVRTTGGLDEQY
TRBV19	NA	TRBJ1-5	ASQAVRSNQPQH
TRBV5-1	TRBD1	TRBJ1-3	ASSPGGSGNTIY